Sequencing of this T cell receptor beta chain was carried out in a study of OX40 agonist ivuxolimab in advanced cancers. In the study overall: Patients got intravenous ivuxolimab at 0.01 to 10 mg/kg every 2 weeks. Regarding the study as a whole: CD8+ T cells showed, on average, more clonal expansion than CD4+ cells.

Libraries were prepared by immunoSEQ multiplex PCR; TCRdb keeps only in-frame clonotypes and omits some of them. The profile covers approximately 70,000 clones, with roughly nine tenths appearing a single time and about 1.3% taken by the ten largest. Per the germline V gene, CDR1 is MNHEY and CDR2 is SVGAGI. Unmatched junction bases numbered 6, after V lost 6 bases and J lost 7 bases. The CDR3 is made up of 14 amino acids. Turning to this clone: What it binds is not known.

The V gene is TRBV6-5, the J gene TRBJ2-2, with 9 positions matching TRBD1. The receptor comes from an adult with an advanced solid tumor such as melanoma, head and neck, liver or kidney cancer. The sequencing used CD4+ or CD8+ T cells sorted from blood, collected in a trial of the OX40 agonist ivuxolimab. The CDR3 DNA sequence: TGTGCCAGCAGGTGGACAGGGGCGAACGGGGAGCTGTTTTTT. The encoded protein is CASRWTGANGELFF.